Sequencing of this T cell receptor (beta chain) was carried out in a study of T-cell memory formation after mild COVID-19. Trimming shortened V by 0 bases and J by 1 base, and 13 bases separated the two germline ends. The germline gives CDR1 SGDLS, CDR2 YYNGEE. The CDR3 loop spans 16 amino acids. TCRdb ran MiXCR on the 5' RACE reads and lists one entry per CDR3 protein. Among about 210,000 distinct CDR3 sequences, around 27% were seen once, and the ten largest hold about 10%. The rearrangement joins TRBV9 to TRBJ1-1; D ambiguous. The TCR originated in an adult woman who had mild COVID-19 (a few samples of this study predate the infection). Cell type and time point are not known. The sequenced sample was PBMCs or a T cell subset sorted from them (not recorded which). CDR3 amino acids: CASSVDVLEENTEAFF. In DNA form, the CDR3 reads TGTGCCAGCAGCGTAGACGTTTTGGAGGAGAACACTGAAGCTTTCTTT.